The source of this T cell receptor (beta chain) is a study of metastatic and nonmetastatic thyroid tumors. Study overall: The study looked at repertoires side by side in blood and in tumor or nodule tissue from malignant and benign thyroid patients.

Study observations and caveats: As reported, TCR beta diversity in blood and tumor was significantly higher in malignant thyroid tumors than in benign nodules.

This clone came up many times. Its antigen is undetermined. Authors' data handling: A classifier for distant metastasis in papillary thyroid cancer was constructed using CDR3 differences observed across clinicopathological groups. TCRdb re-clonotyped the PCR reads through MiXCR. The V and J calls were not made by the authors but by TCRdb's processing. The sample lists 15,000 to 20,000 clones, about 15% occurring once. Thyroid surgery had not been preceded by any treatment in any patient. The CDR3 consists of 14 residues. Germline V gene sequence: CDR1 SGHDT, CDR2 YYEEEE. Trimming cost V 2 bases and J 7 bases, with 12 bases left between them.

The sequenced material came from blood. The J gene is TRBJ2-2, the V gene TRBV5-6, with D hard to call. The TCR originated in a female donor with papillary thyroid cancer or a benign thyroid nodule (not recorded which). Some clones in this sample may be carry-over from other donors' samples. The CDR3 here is CASSFRNKVGELFF. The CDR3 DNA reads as TGTGCCAGCAGCTTCCGGAACAAAGTCGGGGAGCTGTTTTTT.